These 8 T cell receptor beta chains came from one sample sequenced in a study of blood T cell repertoires in COVID-19. Method: immunoSEQ multiplex PCR; TCRdb's copy keeps in-frame clones and lacks some. The table has hundreds of thousands of clones, 84% seen once. Sequencing was carried out using peripheral blood. These receptors were taken from a woman of 80 years or more with active or convalescent COVID-19.

The chain's CDR3 is CASSPTLAGEEQFF. DNA for the CDR3: TGTGCCAGCTCACCAACACTAGCGGGGGAGGAGCAGTTCTTC. The chain recombines TRBV18 with TRBJ2-1; 11 positions agree with TRBD2. With 2 bases clipped from V and 10 bases from J, the junction kept 4 bases outside the gene matches. The CDR3 is made up of 14 amino acids. Germline loops: CDR1 KGHSH, CDR2 LQKENI.

V usage is TRBV6-2 or TRBV6-3 and J usage is TRBJ1-2; D gene uncertain. V was shortened by 2 bases and J by 3 bases, with 7 bases between the two germline ends. Germline loops: CDR1 MNHEY, CDR2 SVGEGT. This CDR3 region has 13 residues. The CDR3 here is CASSYRIDYGYTF. CDR3 nucleotide sequence: TGTGCCAGCAGTTACCGAATAGACTATGGCTACACCTTC.

The chain carries TRBV25-1 and TRBJ2-3, with D perhaps matching TRBD2 (6 bases). The CDR3 loop spans 15 amino acids. The germline gives CDR1 MGHDK, CDR2 SYGVNS. V was shortened by 2 bases and J by 4 bases, with 13 bases between the two germline ends. In DNA form, the CDR3 reads TGTGCCAGCAGTGAACCCGCGGGAATGCCAGATACGCAGTATTTT. It codes for CASSEPAGMPDTQYF.

V usage is TRBV6-6 and J usage is TRBJ2-1, with 8 bases lining up with TRBD2. Unmatched junction bases numbered 9, after V lost 2 bases and J lost 6 bases. Germline CDR1 is MNHNY and CDR2 is SVGAGI (reference sequence). This CDR3 is 16 amino acids long. The CDR3 region has the DNA TGTGCCAGCAGTTACGCACGGACTAGCACGCCCAATGAGCAGTTCTTC. Translated: CASSYARTSTPNEQFF.

The chain combines TRBV28 with TRBJ2-7; 16 bases are a match to TRBD2. V was clipped by 5 bases and J by 1 base; unmatched bases: 8. Germline V gene data show CDR1 as MDHEN and CDR2 as SYDVKM. This CDR3 has 18 amino acids. The DNA for the CDR3 is TGTGCCAGCAGTGGGACTAGCGGGGGGGCTTACAAGTCCTACGAGCAGTACTTC. Protein sequence: CASSGTSGGAYKSYEQYF.

This clone has just one count. The gene calls are TRBV5-5 and TRBJ2-4; D not resolved. The CDR3 runs 16 residues. Germline CDR1 is SGHKS and CDR2 is YYEKEE (reference sequence). Trimming removed 3 bases at V and 0 bases at J, with 13 bases between. The CDR3 region has the DNA TGTGCCAGCAGCTCGCAGTCAGATTTAGCCAAAAACATTCAGTACTTC. Its translation: CASSSQSDLAKNIQYF.

The chain employs TRBV5-3 and TRBJ1-5; D remains unclear. TRBV5-3 is placed among ORFs of uncertain function. The length of the CDR3 is 18 residues. Trimming removed 4 bases at V and 0 bases at J, with 20 bases between. CDR3 DNA sequence: TGTGCCAGAAGCCCCCGGCGGGATGTCCGAATTAGCAATCAGCCCCAGCATTTT. Translation: CARSPRRDVRISNQPQHF.

The chain links TRBV20-1 to TRBJ2-3; D is uncertain. CDR1 and CDR2 (germline): DFQATT, SNEGSKA (reference sequence). This CDR3 contains 16 residues. V gave up 3 bases and J gave up 2 bases, with 18 bases separating them. The CDR3 is CSASSISETYTDTQYF. Here the CDR3 DNA reads TGCAGTGCTAGTTCTATCAGCGAGACCTACACAGATACGCAGTATTTT.